These 25 T cell receptor beta chains originate from one sample sequenced in a study of low-dose radiotherapy and immunotherapy resistance in tumors. TRAV and TRBV primers primed cDNA for both TCRalpha and TCRbeta. TCRs underwent around 20 PCR cycles of amplification with a constant-region primer and V-primer adapter. MiXCR, run by TCRdb on the reads, gives a single entry per CDR3 protein. The table lists about 13,000 distinct CDR3 sequences, about 70% of them singletons. The receptors here all came from a human donor with advanced metastatic prostate, ovarian, gallbladder or colorectal cancer (not recorded which). This table probably holds off-target reads from a library built for another chain.

This clonotype was seen a single time. The CDR3 loop is CSVENVGIKETQYF. CDR3 DNA: TGCAGCGTTGAGAATGTCGGAATAAAAGAGACCCAGTACTTC. The chain uses TRBV29-1 and TRBJ2-5; no definite D call. Trimming left V 3 bases short and J 3 bases short, with 14 bases between. This CDR3 is 14 amino acids long. Germline-derived CDR1 and CDR2 are SQVTM and ANQGSEA.

The chain joins TRBV5-6 to TRBJ1-1; maybe TRBD1 (5 bases). The germline CDR1 and CDR2 sequences are SGHDT and YYEEEE. V gave up 0 bases and J gave up 5 bases, with 20 bases separating them. The CDR3 contains 17 residues. Here the CDR3 DNA reads TGTGCCAGCAGCTTGGAGTTTGTTGTTGGGGCGCGGACTGAAGCTTTCTTT. Protein product: CASSLEFVVGARTEAFF. The full variable domain, with the rest looked up from reference TRBV5-6 and TRBJ1-1, is DAGVTQSPTHLIKTRGQQVTLRCSPKSGHDTVSWYQQALGQGPQFIFQYYEEEERQRGNFPDRFSGHQFPNYSSELNVNALLLGDSALYLCASSLEFVVGARTEAFFGQGTRLTVV.

The chain links TRBV30 to TRBJ1-2; unclear D gene. CDR1 and CDR2 from the germline V gene are GTSNPN and SVGIG (reference sequence). The V end was cut by 0 bases, the J end by 8 bases, with 7 bases between. This CDR3 region has 11 residues. The CDR3 spells CAWSVPPGYTF. The DNA of the CDR3 is TGTGCCTGGAGTGTGCCACCCGGCTACACCTTC.

The chain employs TRBV7-2 and TRBJ2-3; D tentatively reads TRBD1 or TRBD2 (5 bases each). V lost 5 bases, J lost 2 bases, and 14 bases lay in between. Germline CDR1 SGHTA, CDR2 FQGNSA. This CDR3 is built from 15 residues. The CDR3 DNA sequence: TGTGCCAGCAGCCTGGGGGTGGCGTACACAGATACGCAGTATTTT. Encoded protein: CASSLGVAYTDTQYF.

The chain carries TRBV4-2 and TRBJ1-5; a possible D gene is TRBD1 (6 bases). Germline V gene sequence: CDR1 LGHNA, CDR2 YNFKEQ. The CDR3 covers 16 residues. V was pared by 3 bases and J by 5 bases, with 17 bases between. The CDR3 loop is CASSQEPGHPYQPQHF. The CDR3 nucleotides read TGTGCCAGCAGCCAGGAACCGGGACACCCTTATCAGCCCCAGCATTTT.

The chain combines TRBV24-1 with TRBJ2-7; perhaps D is TRBD1 or TRBD2 (5 bases each). V dropped 6 bases and J dropped 3 bases, with 14 bases sitting between them. Germline assignment: CDR1 KGHDR and CDR2 SFDVKD. The CDR3 sequence is 14 residues long. The DNA for the CDR3 is TGTGCCACCAGTCGGGACCTATCTCTCTACGAGCAGTACTTC. This gives the protein CATSRDLSLYEQYF.

This chain uses TRBV6-2 or TRBV6-3 with TRBJ1-1; D call uncertain. Germline lookup yields CDR1 MNHEY and CDR2 SVGEGT. V was trimmed by 11 bases and J by 1 base, leaving 17 bases between them. This CDR3 contains 14 residues. DNA of the CDR3: TGTGCCTCAAAATCCCCTCCAGCGAACACTGAAGCTTTCTTT. It translates to CASKSPPANTEAFF.

The chain couples TRBV3-1 to TRBJ2-7, with a possible D match to TRBD2 (5 bases). Germline values: CDR1 LGHDT, CDR2 YNNKEL (reference sequence). The V gene lost 4 bases and the J gene lost 3 bases, with 13 bases spanning the gap. The length of the CDR3 is 14 residues. The DNA of the CDR3 is TGTGCCAGCAGCCCTGGCGGGCTTAACTACGAGCAGTACTTC. It yields the protein CASSPGGLNYEQYF.

This rearrangement joins TRBV5-6 to TRBJ2-5; 7 positions match TRBD1. The CDR3 is 17 residues long. With V trimmed by 4 bases and J by 1 base, 13 bases remained unmatched. Germline CDR1 and CDR2: SGHDT and YYEEEE. The CDR3 DNA reads as TGTGCCAGCAGCGCGACAGGGATGAGTGGGGCCCAAGAGACCCAGTACTTC. Translating gives CASSATGMSGAQETQYF.

J is TRBJ2-7 and V is TRBV5-1; tentatively, D is TRBD2 (5 bases). Germline assignment: CDR1 SGHRS and CDR2 YFSETQ. The CDR3 contains 13 residues. Trimming pared 10 bases from V and 6 bases from J, leaving 20 bases between. The CDR3 spells CAGAAVLGGEQYF. The CDR3 DNA reads TGCGCCGGCGCCGCCGTACTAGGTGGCGAGCAGTACTTC.

This sequence joins TRBV5-1 and TRBJ2-7; 7 nucleotides align to TRBD1. This CDR3 has 14 residues. Germline values: CDR1 SGHRS, CDR2 YFSETQ. V shed 0 bases, J shed 2 bases, and the junction held 2 bases outside the gene matches. CDR3 in amino acids: CASSLGQGAYEQYF. The CDR3 DNA reads TGCGCCAGCAGCTTGGGGCAGGGGGCCTACGAGCAGTACTTC.

The chain carries TRBV2 and TRBJ2-7, with 12 nucleotides matching TRBD2. This CDR3 spans 15 amino acids. V lost 7 bases and J lost 5; bases outside the gene matches: 9. The germline CDR1 and CDR2 sequences are SNHLY and FYNNEI. The CDR3 reads CASKGGGLAGNEQYF. CDR3 in DNA: TGTGCCAGCAAAGGGGGTGGACTAGCGGGGAACGAGCAGTACTTC.

J is TRBJ2-5 and V is TRBV6-5, with 7 bases matching TRBD1. The V gene's germline CDR1 is MNHEY and CDR2 SVGAGI. The CDR3 loop spans 15 amino acids. With 2 bases clipped from V and 2 bases from J, the junction kept 5 bases outside the gene matches. CDR3 amino acids: CASSYGDSVQETQYF. DNA for the CDR3: TGTGCCAGCAGTTACGGGGACAGTGTACAAGAGACCCAGTACTTC.

This chain links TRBV28 with TRBJ1-1; D remains ambiguous. The V gene lost 7 bases and the J gene lost 1 base, with 7 bases spanning the gap. Per germline, CDR1 MDHEN and CDR2 SYDVKM. The CDR3 spans 12 residues. CDR3 sequence (DNA): TGTGCCAGCACTTTGAGGAACACTGAAGCTTTCTTT. It encodes CASTLRNTEAFF.

The chain employs TRBV9 and TRBJ2-2; unclear D gene. The CDR3 extends over 14 amino acids. Per germline, CDR1 SGDLS and CDR2 YYNGEE. The V end was cut by 0 bases, the J end by 2 bases, with 5 bases between. The DNA of the CDR3 is TGTGCCAGCAGCGTAGGGGGAAACACCGGGGAGCTGTTTTTT. This translates into CASSVGGNTGELFF.

The chain employs TRBV5-1 and TRBJ2-1; no definite D call. The CDR3 sequence is 15 residues long. The germline CDR1 and CDR2 sequences are SGHRS and YFSETQ. Trimming removed 0 bases from V and 7 bases from J, with 14 bases in between. CDR3 loop: CASSLAGSVFNEQFF. In nucleotides, the CDR3 is TGCGCCAGCAGCTTGGCAGGAAGTGTATTTAATGAGCAGTTCTTC. The complete variable domain, with remaining parts taken from reference TRBV5-1 and TRBJ2-1, reads KAGVTQTPRYLIKTRGQQVTLSCSPISGHRSVSWYQQTPGQGLQFLFEYFSETQRNKGNFPGRFSGRQFSNSRSEMNVSTLELGDSALYLCASSLAGSVFNEQFFGPGTRLTVL.

The chain links TRBV7-2 to TRBJ2-3; 8 positions agree with TRBD2. J lost 0 bases, V lost 4 bases, and 9 bases had no gene match. Germline CDR1 and CDR2: SGHTA and FQGNSA. The CDR3 has 17 residues. The CDR3 sequence: CASSSPLSGESTDTQYF. In DNA form, the CDR3 reads TGTGCCAGCAGCTCGCCCCTTAGCGGGGAGAGCACAGATACGCAGTATTTT.

For the CDR3, the DNA is TGTGCCAGCAGTTACGGGACTAGCGGGTACAATGAGCAGTTCTTC. This translates into CASSYGTSGYNEQFF. The V gene is TRBV6-2 or TRBV6-3, the J gene TRBJ2-1; 12 bases line up with TRBD2. The germline CDR1 and CDR2 sequences are MNHEY and SVGEGT. The CDR3 is 15 residues long. V lost 2 bases and J lost 4; bases outside the gene matches: 0.

The chain is built from TRBV6-8 and TRBJ1-4, with D unresolved. Trimming stripped 3 bases from V and 8 bases from J, with 16 bases between. The V gene's germline CDR1 is MNHGY and CDR2 SAAAGT. The CDR3 has 15 amino acids. CDR3 in amino acids: CASSYGTGGGEKLFF. The CDR3, as DNA: TGTGCCAGCAGTTATGGTACGGGAGGCGGCGAAAAACTGTTTTTT.

V gene TRBV5-6 combines with J gene TRBJ2-2; no definite D call. CDR3 length: 16 amino acids. Per the germline V gene, CDR1 is SGHDT and CDR2 is YYEEEE. With 3 bases removed from V and 2 bases from J, the gap between germline ends came to 14 bases. Here the CDR3 DNA reads TGTGCCAGCAGCTATCTAATTGGGGATAACACCGGGGAGCTGTTTTTT. It codes for CASSYLIGDNTGELFF.

The CDR3 here is CASSFTGRGDEQYF. The CDR3 region has the DNA TGTGCCAGCAGTTTTACGGGGCGCGGCGACGAGCAGTACTTC. The V gene is TRBV12-3 or TRBV12-4, the J gene TRBJ2-7, with D perhaps assigned TRBD1 or TRBD2 (5 bases each). V lost 3 bases to trimming and J lost 5 bases, with 14 bases between them. This CDR3 contains 14 residues.

This chain connects TRBV3-1 to TRBJ2-1; D gene uncertain. Trimming pared 8 bases from V and 4 bases from J, leaving 9 bases between. The germline CDR1 and CDR2 sequences are LGHDT and YNNKEL (reference sequence). This CDR3 region has 12 residues. Here the CDR3 reads CASSDPYNEQFF. The CDR3, as DNA: TGTGCCAGCTCTGATCCGTACAATGAGCAGTTCTTC.

V and J are TRBV5-5 and TRBJ2-7, with 7 bases that match TRBD2. V lost 5 bases and J lost 3; bases outside the gene matches: 8. There are 14 residues in the CDR3. CDR1 and CDR2 from the germline V gene are SGHKS and YYEKEE (reference sequence). This CDR3 is CASSLPGGSYEQYF. The DNA for the CDR3 is TGTGCCAGCAGTCTCCCCGGGGGGAGCTACGAGCAGTACTTC.

This chain uses TRBV6-2 or TRBV6-3 with TRBJ2-3, with TRBD1 as a possible D gene (6 bases). The CDR3 has 16 amino acids. Germline-derived CDR1 and CDR2 are MNHEY and SVGEGT. The ends were cut back, 0 bases at V and 5 bases at J, with 15 bases in the middle. CDR3 sequence reads: CASSYSMGAGQDTQYF. The CDR3 nucleotides are TGTGCCAGCAGTTACTCGATGGGGGCAGGACAAGATACGCAGTATTTT.

The chain employs TRBV9 and TRBJ2-1; 9 bases map to TRBD2. The V gene end was trimmed by 3 bases and the J gene end by 9 bases; junction bases not matched to a gene: 16. There are 17 residues in the CDR3. Germline lookup yields CDR1 SGDLS and CDR2 YYNGEE. This CDR3 reads CASSGRMRSGGQGEQFF. The CDR3, as DNA: TGTGCCAGCAGCGGACGCATGAGGAGCGGGGGGCAGGGTGAGCAGTTCTTC.